The entry below describes one T cell receptor beta chain. Germline V lookup: CDR1 SGHVS, CDR2 FQNEAQ. This CDR3 spans 15 amino acids. Trimming removed 5 bases at V and 4 bases at J, with 15 bases between. Time point in this sample: baseline pretreatment blood. Treatment of the sample: 15 Gy SBRT to primary tumor, nephrectomy 4 weeks later. Radiation-treated patients gave blood at baseline, week 2 and week 4. This entry belongs to a study of radiation and T cells in renal cell carcinoma. Sequencing was performed with immunoSEQ multiplex PCR; in TCRdb, only in-frame clones are kept and a portion is missing. This sample has 50,000 to 75,000 clones, with roughly three quarters found just once.

This rearrangement joins TRBV7-8 to TRBJ1-5; maybe TRBD1 (6 bases). The sequence was collected from a man between 60 and 70 years old with renal cell carcinoma. The sample here was blood, taken from a patient whose treatment included radiotherapy and nephrectomy. CDR3 nucleotides: TGTGCCAGCAGCGAAACAAGGACAGTTAATCAGCCCCAGCATTTT. This translates into CASSETRTVNQPQHF.